The source of this T cell receptor (beta chain) is a study of T cell responses to AZD1222 COVID-19 vaccine. Comment on this clone: Its target is unknown.

Clones were sequenced by immunoSEQ multiplex PCR, and TCRdb holds only the in-frame ones, with some missing. Altogether some 150,000 clones are present, about 93% being singletons, with the ten largest covering more than 3%. Findings and limits, study-wide: CD4 TCRs covered the whole spike, strongest at regions 160-218 and 743-854. Unmutated variant regions are reportedly targeted by nearly half of spike-specific TCRs. Only after the peak T cell response were repertoires sampled.

Researchers grouped second doses given at about 4 or about 12 weeks into one pool. The receptor comes from an adult who received the AZD1222 COVID-19 vaccine. Source: peripheral blood, taken 28 days after the second AZD1222 dose.

The CDR3 spells CSVGALNEQFF. Written as DNA, the CDR3 is TGCAGCGTTGGGGCCTTAAATGAGCAGTTCTTC. The rearrangement links TRBV29-1 to TRBJ2-1; unclear D gene. Trimming took off 4 bases at V and 7 bases at J, with 8 bases between the two ends. CDR1 is SQVTM, CDR2 ANQGSEA, per germline. The CDR3 length is 11 residues.